These T cell receptor beta chains were read from a single sample in a study of shared clonotypes between healthy human individuals. Libraries were prepared by immunoSEQ multiplex PCR; TCRdb keeps only in-frame clonotypes and omits some of them. In the table there are some 2.3 million clones, about 92% of which are singletons. The sequenced sample consisted of naive CD4+ T cells from PBMCs. The receptor set was obtained from a man aged 18 to 29 in good health. Some clones in this sample may be carry-over from other donors' samples. Both conserved end residues are part of each CDR3. Fields, in order: V gene, clone size, J gene, D gene, CDR3 protein, CDR3 DNA. The D gene is left open where the match is weak. Expanded clones get a size class; other rows say once, few or many, or leave the size out.

TRBV6-5	NA	TRBJ1-2	NA	CASSYSPGEYGYTF	TGTGCCAGCAGTTACTCGCCAGGGGAGTATGGCTACACCTTC
TRBV5-4	NA	TRBJ2-1	NA	CASSPTDYNEQFF	TGTGCCAGCAGCCCAACCGATTACAATGAGCAGTTCTTC
TRBV11-3	NA	TRBJ1-1	NA	CASSVAGPNTEAFF	TGTGCCAGCAGCGTAGCGGGACCCAACACTGAAGCTTTCTTT
TRBV28	NA	TRBJ2-7	NA	CASSFWGQASYEQYF	TGTGCCAGCAGTTTTTGGGGCCAAGCGTCCTACGAGCAGTACTTC
TRBV28	NA	TRBJ2-3	TRBD1	CASSLRPGQVGADTQYF	TGTGCCAGCAGTTTGAGGCCGGGACAGGTTGGAGCAGATACGCAGTATTTT
TRBV7-3	NA	TRBJ2-7	TRBD2	CASSDGTSGSDEQYF	TGTGCCAGCAGCGACGGGACTAGCGGGAGCGACGAGCAGTACTTC
TRBV18	NA	TRBJ2-7	NA	CASSPGIIGDNEQYF	TGTGCCAGCTCACCCGGGATCATTGGCGACAACGAGCAGTACTTC
TRBV4-2	few	TRBJ1-2	NA	CASSQGGFAGYTF	TGTGCCAGCAGCCAGGGCGGGTTTGCGGGCTACACCTTC
TRBV5-1	NA	TRBJ2-5	TRBD1	CASSVDRVGAETQYF	TGCGCCAGCAGCGTGGACAGGGTCGGGGCGGAGACCCAGTACTTC
TRBV9	NA	TRBJ1-3	NA	CASSVGVSYSGNTIYF	TGTGCCAGCAGCGTAGGGGTGAGTTACTCTGGAAACACCATATATTTT
TRBV5-1	few	TRBJ1-5	TRBD1	CASSTGQGNQPQHF	TGCGCCAGCAGCACTGGACAGGGAAACCAGCCCCAGCATTTT
TRBV5-1	NA	TRBJ2-2	NA	CASSLGMTGELFF	TGCGCCAGCAGCTTGGGAATGACCGGGGAGCTGTTTTTT
TRBV2	NA	TRBJ1-2	TRBD1	CASRPTTGSGYTF	TGTGCCAGCAGGCCCACGACAGGGAGCGGCTACACCTTC
TRBV21-1	NA	TRBJ2-5	NA	CASSRVSGSRQETQYF	TGTGCCAGCAGCAGGGTGAGTGGGAGTAGGCAAGAGACCCAGTACTTC
TRBV15	NA	TRBJ1-4	NA	CATSRGPGATNEKLFF	TGTGCCACCAGCAGAGGGCCGGGTGCAACTAATGAAAAACTGTTTTTT
TRBV2	once	TRBJ2-3	NA	CASFSRRTDTQYF	TGTGCCAGTTTTAGCAGGCGCACAGATACGCAGTATTTT
TRBV7-2	NA	TRBJ1-4	NA	CASSFSGVYEKLFF	TGTGCCAGCAGCTTCTCAGGAGTTTATGAAAAACTGTTTTTT
TRBV11-2	NA	TRBJ1-2	NA	CASSPQGRAAYGYTF	TGTGCCAGCAGCCCACAGGGCAGGGCCGCATATGGCTACACCTTC
TRBV7-3	once	TRBJ2-3	NA	CASSLSPLTSTDTQYF	TGTGCCAGCAGCTTATCGCCGCTCACTAGCACAGATACGCAGTATTTT
TRBV25-1	NA	TRBJ2-6	NA	CASRYSGANVLTF	TGTGCCAGCAGGTATTCTGGGGCCAACGTCCTGACTTTC
TRBV4-2	NA	TRBJ2-7	NA	CASSQDAGALRNEQYF	TGTGCCAGCAGCCAAGACGCCGGGGCTCTACGGAACGAGCAGTACTTC
TRBV6-4	NA	TRBJ2-1	NA	CASQHESEVGEQFF	TGTGCCAGCCAGCATGAGAGTGAAGTGGGAGAGCAGTTCTTC
TRBV5-5	NA	TRBJ1-3	NA	CASGRIVSSSGNTIYF	TGTGCCAGCGGCAGGATAGTTTCGAGCTCTGGAAACACCATATATTTT
TRBV30	NA	TRBJ1-2	TRBD1	CAWTRDRAYGYTF	TGTGCCTGGACCAGGGACAGGGCCTATGGCTACACCTTC
TRBV2	NA	TRBJ2-7	TRBD2	CASFSTSGSSYEQYF	TGTGCCAGCTTTAGTACTAGCGGGAGCTCCTACGAGCAGTACTTC
TRBV5-1	NA	TRBJ2-3	TRBD2	CASSLGTSGLSTDTQYF	TGCGCCAGCAGCCTGGGGACTAGCGGGTTGAGCACAGATACGCAGTATTTT
TRBV5-1	NA	TRBJ1-1	TRBD1	CASSTDRGYTEAFF	TGCGCCAGCAGCACCGACAGGGGATACACTGAAGCTTTCTTT
TRBV7-6	once	TRBJ1-2	TRBD1	CASSLGVYGQGADYGYTF	TGTGCCAGCAGCTTAGGAGTTTACGGACAGGGGGCCGACTATGGCTACACCTTC
TRBV5-1	NA	TRBJ2-7	NA	CASSSGNLPYEQYF	TGCGCCAGCAGCTCTGGGAACCTCCCCTACGAGCAGTACTTC
TRBV9	NA	TRBJ2-3	TRBD2	CASSVDLGTSGSRGTDTQYF	TGTGCCAGCAGCGTAGACCTCGGGACTAGCGGGAGTAGGGGCACAGATACGCAGTATTTT
TRBV28	NA	TRBJ1-2	NA	CASSSLAGKSGYTF	TGTGCCAGCAGTTCCCTAGCAGGGAAAAGTGGCTACACCTTC
TRBV28	NA	TRBJ2-7	NA	CASSLQAPIYEQYF	TGTGCCAGCAGTTTACAGGCCCCAATCTACGAGCAGTACTTC
TRBV5-1	NA	TRBJ1-2	TRBD1	CASSRPGTANYGYTF	TGCGCCAGCAGCCGGCCTGGGACAGCTAACTATGGCTACACCTTC
TRBV7-2	NA	TRBJ2-7	TRBD1	CASSLVGPTGNSSYEQYF	TGTGCCAGCAGCTTAGTGGGGCCGACAGGGAATAGCTCCTACGAGCAGTACTTC
TRBV29-1	NA	TRBJ1-4	TRBD1	CSVGDRGDNEKLFF	TGCAGCGTTGGGGACAGGGGGGATAATGAAAAACTGTTTTTT
TRBV5-4	NA	TRBJ2-1	TRBD2	CASSSGLVGASFF	TGTGCCAGCAGCTCGGGACTAGTGGGAGCTTCGTTCTTC
TRBV29-1	NA	TRBJ2-3	NA	CSVDEGTDTQYF	TGCAGCGTTGATGAAGGAACAGATACGCAGTATTTT
TRBV7-2	NA	TRBJ1-4	NA	CASASRGLTNEKLFF	TGTGCCAGCGCGAGTCGAGGGCTGACTAATGAAAAACTGTTTTTT
TRBV7-9	NA	TRBJ2-1	NA	CASSLDEREQFF	TGTGCCAGCAGCTTAGACGAGCGGGAGCAGTTCTTC
TRBV5-1	NA	TRBJ2-5	TRBD2	CASSPLTSGGETQYF	TGCGCCAGCAGCCCCCTGACTAGCGGGGGGGAGACCCAGTACTTC
TRBV14	NA	TRBJ2-5	NA	CASSQGLAGGIQYF	TGTGCCAGCAGCCAGGGACTGGCAGGAGGGATCCAGTACTTC
TRBV28	NA	TRBJ2-7	NA	CASKVPGQSYEQYF	TGTGCCAGCAAGGTTCCAGGACAGTCCTACGAGCAGTACTTC
TRBV19	once	TRBJ2-2	TRBD2	CASSILGQWTSGSPGELFF	TGTGCCAGTAGTATTTTGGGACAGTGGACTAGCGGGAGCCCCGGGGAGCTGTTTTTT
TRBV5-1	once	TRBJ2-2	TRBD1	CASSPRRDRGTPGELFF	TGCGCCAGCAGCCCACGTAGGGACAGGGGTACACCCGGGGAGCTGTTTTTT
TRBV27	NA	TRBJ2-3	TRBD2	CASSQELKGLAGGATDTQYF	TGTGCCAGCAGCCAGGAACTGAAGGGACTAGCGGGAGGGGCCACAGATACGCAGTATTTT
TRBV28	NA	TRBJ1-1	NA	CASSPGGHTEAFF	TGTGCCAGCAGCCCGGGAGGGCACACTGAAGCTTTCTTT
TRBV4-1	NA	TRBJ1-5	NA	CASSQGRQRDQPQHF	TGCGCCAGCAGCCAAGGCCGACAGAGGGATCAGCCCCAGCATTTT
TRBV11-3	NA	TRBJ1-5	NA	CASSLGRQGEGNQPQHF	TGTGCCAGCAGCTTGGGCAGGCAGGGAGAGGGCAATCAGCCCCAGCATTTT
TRBV5-1	NA	TRBJ1-2	NA	CASSLGWQGNYGYTF	TGCGCCAGCAGCTTGGGATGGCAGGGCAACTATGGCTACACCTTC
TRBV10-3	NA	TRBJ2-5	NA	CAISAAETQYF	TGTGCCATCAGTGCGGCAGAGACCCAGTACTTC
TRBV11-2	NA	TRBJ2-7	NA	CASSLARGTPAYEQYF	TGTGCCAGCAGCTTAGCCAGGGGCACCCCCGCCTACGAGCAGTACTTC
TRBV27	NA	TRBJ2-7	NA	CASTGHPYEQYF	TGTGCCAGCACGGGACACCCCTACGAGCAGTACTTC
TRBV6-1	NA	TRBJ2-7	NA	CASTTLSTYEQYF	TGTGCCAGCACCACCTTGTCGACCTACGAGCAGTACTTC
TRBV5-1	NA	TRBJ2-3	TRBD2	CASTPLGREPDTQYF	TGCGCCAGCACCCCTTTGGGGCGGGAGCCAGATACGCAGTATTTT
TRBV4-2	NA	TRBJ2-7	NA	CASSLSGVPPQVEQYF	TGTGCCAGCAGCCTAAGTGGGGTACCACCCCAGGTCGAGCAGTACTTC